A selection of T cell receptor beta chains follows, all from one sample in a study of cytomegalovirus exposure and HLA in healthy donors. The repertoire was sequenced with immunoSEQ multiplex PCR; TCRdb's copy has only in-frame clones and lacks some. The sample includes about 150,000 clones, 80% to 85% of them seen just once. Sequenced input: PBMCs. These receptor sequences come from a boy aged 2-9 years in good health and CMV-seronegative. Each CDR3 is given with its conserved first and last residue. The D gene is left open where the match is weak. A clone size is listed for some rows: how often the clone was seen (once, few, many), or a class if it is expanded.

clone_size | j_call | d_call | v_call | cdr3_aa | cdr3_nt
. | TRBJ1-1 | TRBD1 | TRBV9 | CASSAGWTGSLGTEAFF | TGTGCCAGCAGCGCGGGATGGACAGGGAGTTTGGGCACTGAAGCTTTCTTT
. | TRBJ1-4 | . | TRBV19 | CASSTGIATNEKLFF | TGTGCCAGTAGTACGGGGATTGCAACTAATGAAAAACTGTTTTTT
. | TRBJ2-7 | TRBD1 | TRBV7-9 | CASSLALARGQGALGQYF | TGTGCCAGCAGCTTAGCGTTAGCAAGGGGCCAGGGGGCCCTCGGGCAGTACTTC
. | TRBJ2-5 | . | TRBV9 | CASSEMDSQETQYF | TGTGCCAGCAGCGAAATGGACAGTCAAGAGACCCAGTACTTC
. | TRBJ2-1 | . | TRBV28 | CASRKDTYNEQFF | TGTGCCAGCAGAAAAGACACCTACAATGAGCAGTTCTTC
. | TRBJ1-2 | . | TRBV27 | CASSLLRFGSGGYTF | TGTGCCAGCAGTTTACTGAGGTTCGGGTCCGGTGGCTACACCTTC
. | TRBJ1-2 | TRBD1 | TRBV10-3 | CAISEGQGDGYTF | TGTGCCATCAGCGAGGGACAGGGGGATGGCTACACCTTC
. | TRBJ2-2 | . | TRBV9 | CASSKYLPGPGAAGELFF | TGTGCCAGCAGCAAATACCTCCCCGGGCCAGGGGCGGCCGGGGAGCTGTTTTTT
. | TRBJ1-5 | . | TRBV10-1 | CASSEGGAGQPQHF | TGCGCCAGCAGTGAGGGAGGGGCGGGTCAGCCCCAGCATTTT
. | TRBJ2-7 | . | TRBV5-5 | CASSPPFGFYEQYF | TGTGCCAGCAGCCCGCCCTTCGGTTTTTACGAGCAGTACTTC
. | TRBJ2-7 | . | TRBV6-5 | CASSNLDRIEQYF | TGTGCCAGCAGTAACCTGGACAGAATCGAGCAGTACTTC
. | TRBJ2-5 | TRBD2 | TRBV25-1 | CASSRGTSGSSRQETQYF | TGTGCCAGCAGCCGCGGGACTAGCGGGAGTTCGCGGCAAGAGACCCAGTACTTC
. | TRBJ1-1 | . | TRBV19 | CASKMTANTEAFF | TGTGCCAGTAAAATGACAGCCAACACTGAAGCTTTCTTT
. | TRBJ2-7 | TRBD1 | TRBV6-1 | CASSVGPGTGGNEQYF | TGTGCCAGCAGTGTAGGTCCCGGGACAGGGGGCAACGAGCAGTACTTC
. | TRBJ2-7 | . | TRBV6-6 | CALSAGLFTYEQYF | TGTGCCCTAAGCGCGGGGCTCTTCACTTACGAGCAGTACTTC
once | TRBJ2-3 | TRBD2 | TRBV7-3 | CASSLGGRGVVPDTQYF | TGTGCCAGCAGCCTCGGGGGGCGGGGGGTCGTCCCAGATACGCAGTATTTT
. | TRBJ2-6 | TRBD1 | TRBV18 | CASSSGQGFSSGANVLTF | TGTGCCAGCTCATCCGGACAGGGATTCTCATCTGGGGCCAACGTCCTGACTTTC
. | TRBJ1-5 | . | TRBV12-5 | CASGLALGGGRPGQPQHF | TGTGCTAGTGGTTTGGCACTTGGGGGGGGCAGACCGGGCCAGCCCCAGCATTTT
. | TRBJ2-1 | TRBD2 | TRBV2 | CASRWTSGRDEQFF | TGTGCCAGCAGATGGACTAGCGGGAGGGATGAGCAGTTCTTC
. | TRBJ1-2 | . | TRBV30 | CAWGAGTLETGYTF | TGTGCCTGGGGTGCCGGGACATTGGAGACCGGCTACACCTTC
. | TRBJ2-7 | . | TRBV2 | CASSHGREVLASYEQYF | TGTGCCAGCAGTCATGGGCGGGAAGTTCTTGCCTCCTACGAGCAGTACTTC
. | TRBJ2-1 | . | TRBV5-6 | CASSLVLQGQFF | TGTGCCAGCAGCTTGGTTCTCCAGGGGCAGTTCTTC
. | TRBJ2-7 | TRBD1 | TRBV19 | CASSPRTGGYEQYF | TGTGCCAGTAGTCCACGGACAGGGGGCTACGAGCAGTACTTC
. | TRBJ2-3 | . | TRBV7-8 | CASSPAGRGTDTQYF | TGTGCCAGCTCCCCAGCTGGGCGCGGCACAGATACGCAGTATTTT
. | TRBJ2-1 | TRBD2 | TRBV10-3 | CAISESVVLAGLSYNEQFF | TGTGCCATCAGTGAGAGCGTCGTACTAGCGGGGCTATCCTACAATGAGCAGTTCTTC
. | TRBJ2-7 | TRBD1 | TRBV7-2 | CASSLTTGPYEQYF | TGTGCCAGCAGCCTCACGACAGGGCCCTACGAGCAGTACTTC
. | TRBJ1-1 | . | TRBV28 | CAIYGATEAFF | TGTGCCATCTATGGTGCCACTGAAGCTTTCTTT